Described below is a single TCR beta chain sequence and its context. CDR1 SGHRS and CDR2 YFSETQ come from the germline V gene. The CDR3 runs 14 residues. V was clipped by 1 base and J by 4 bases, with 11 bases between them. Clones were sequenced by immunoSEQ multiplex PCR, and TCRdb holds only the in-frame ones, with some missing. The sample has some 250,000 clones; more than 75% are singletons. The sample belongs to a study of blood T cell repertoires in COVID-19. Material for sequencing was peripheral blood. The chain couples TRBV5-1 to TRBJ1-2; maybe TRBD1 (6 bases). This receptor was identified in a woman aged 40 to 49 who had recovered from COVID-19. The CDR3 sequence: CASSLLRGGYGYTF. CDR3 DNA: TGCGCCAGCAGCTTGTTAAGGGGGGGCTATGGCTACACCTTC.